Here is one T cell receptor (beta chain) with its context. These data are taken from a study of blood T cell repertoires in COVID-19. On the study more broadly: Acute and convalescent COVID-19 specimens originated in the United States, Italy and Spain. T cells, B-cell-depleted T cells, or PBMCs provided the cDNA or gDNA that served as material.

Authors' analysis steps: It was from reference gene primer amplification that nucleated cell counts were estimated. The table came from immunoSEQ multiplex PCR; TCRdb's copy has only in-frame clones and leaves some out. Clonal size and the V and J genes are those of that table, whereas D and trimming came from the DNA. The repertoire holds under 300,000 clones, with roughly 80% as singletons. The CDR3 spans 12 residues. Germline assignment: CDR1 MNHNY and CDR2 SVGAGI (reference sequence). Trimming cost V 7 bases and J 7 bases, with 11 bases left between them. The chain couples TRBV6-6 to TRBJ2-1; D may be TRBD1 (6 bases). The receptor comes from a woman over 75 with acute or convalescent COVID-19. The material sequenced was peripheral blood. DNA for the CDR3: TGTGCCAGCAACAGGGCAGGAAATGAGCAGTTCTTC. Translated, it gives CASNRAGNEQFF.